Listed below are T cell receptor beta chains from one sample, sequenced in a study of neurological immune-mediated disorders. MiXCR, run by TCRdb on the 5' RACE reads, gives a single entry per CDR3 protein. In the table there are tens of thousands of distinct CDR3 sequences, about 6% of which are singletons. Sample: CD4+ T cells from blood. The receptors were gathered from a woman aged 40-49 years in good health. Both conserved end residues are part of each CDR3. Clone sizes are given selectively: once, few, many, or a class where the clone is expanded.

TRBV20-1,many,CSARDYRTGEGQPQHF
TRBV9,many,CASSVGLAGGVSYNEQFF
TRBV3-1,NA,CASSQGLTESSYEQYF
TRBV5-1,many,CASGMEGGYEQYF
TRBV5-1,many,CASSLLAGQETQYF
TRBV18,NA,CATRDRAEQYF
TRBV12-3/TRBV12-4,many,CASSRGAGSTDTQYF
TRBV29-1,many,CSLLPAGTDTQYF
TRBV20-1,many,CSARGAGGDSPLHF
TRBV7-2,many,CASSSLDSPETQYF
TRBV29-1,many,CSVDTDTQYF
TRBV28,many,CASSMGGGTNQPQHF
TRBV5-5,many,CASSLYAGLAQYEQYF
TRBV12-3/TRBV12-4,medium-sized,CASSFTGNGYTF
TRBV27,many,CASSRDSSYGYTF
TRBV20-1,many,CSARSRAASGSLNEQFF
TRBV20-1,few,CSAPSGSYEQYF
TRBV12-3/TRBV12-4,many,CASSPTTSGRSNEQFF
TRBV7-7,many,CASSLDPQGLETQYF
TRBV28,many,CASSPPLGEQYF
TRBV5-1,many,CASSVQPGPRGTGELFF
TRBV27,many,CASSLPGSEQFF
TRBV25-1,many,CASSEAGGSYNEQFF
TRBV29-1,many,CSALGEEGGYTF
TRBV28,many,CASSLPVAGGSEAFF
TRBV29-1,many,CSGLRGRSTDTQYF
TRBV6-5,many,CASSYSSRGKTRNEQFF
TRBV5-1,many,CASSPDPRGGTEAFF
TRBV2,many,CASSRQAKPSYEQYF
TRBV5-1,many,CASSLGGGIGNEQFF
TRBV7-8,many,CASSHGGPNTEAFF
TRBV7-3,many,CASSPGDKYYEQYF
TRBV6-1,many,CASSIALWEGVAFF
TRBV5-6,many,CASSYSTDTQYF
TRBV11-2,many,CASSPGPTSVETQYF
TRBV4-3,many,CASSQDYRVYEKLFF
TRBV5-1,many,CASSLYSADTQYF
TRBV5-1,many,CASSPGMNTEAFF
TRBV18,many,CASSPLGTSGREDTQYF
TRBV20-1,many,CSASGQGSYEQYF
TRBV6-1,many,CASSEGTSGIGEQYF
TRBV3-1,many,CASSLGTLSEQYF
TRBV5-1,NA,CASSSTGDYGYTF
TRBV28,NA,CASSLPRRSTDTQYF
TRBV19,NA,CASSSSGGLTETQYF
TRBV5-1,many,CASSLSGKSENEQFF
TRBV7-2,many,CASSPYGTQNEKLFF
TRBV6-2/TRBV6-3,many,CASSYPDRLGRDYGYTF
TRBV7-6,few,CASSLLSSRGPYEQYF